These T cell receptor beta chains were read from a single sample in a study of blood T cell repertoires in COVID-19. Generated by immunoSEQ multiplex PCR, the TCRdb table keeps only in-frame clones and is missing some. The table records some 290,000 clones, approximately 87% of them present only once. Sequenced material: peripheral blood. These receptors were collected from a woman in her 30s with COVID-19, enrolled during active disease. Each CDR3 is given with its conserved first and last residue. The order of the fields is D gene, V gene, CDR3 length, J gene, clone size, CDR3 protein, CDR3 DNA. The D gene is left open where the match is weak. Clone size is not always given. Where it is, it says once, few, many or a class for expanded clones.

>TRBD1|TRBV18|15|TRBJ2-2|NA
CASSEGTGNTGELFF
TGTGCCAGCTCGGAAGGGACAGGGAACACCGGGGAGCTGTTTTTT
>NA|TRBV28|14|TRBJ1-2|NA
CASRTRTVAVGYTF
TGTGCCAGCAGGACACGGACAGTTGCTGTTGGCTACACCTTC
>TRBD1|TRBV5-4|14|TRBJ1-2|NA
CASSSDRAPYGYTF
TGTGCCAGCAGCTCAGACAGGGCTCCTTATGGCTACACCTTC
>TRBD1|TRBV30|13|TRBJ1-2|NA
CAWSVPRGHGYTF
TGTGCCTGGAGTGTTCCCAGGGGGCACGGCTACACCTTC
>TRBD1|TRBV3-1/TRBV3-2|17|TRBJ2-2|NA
CASSPFSGTGDNGELFF
TGTGCCAGCAGCCCATTCTCCGGGACAGGGGACAACGGGGAGCTGTTTTTT
>NA|TRBV7-2|17|TRBJ1-5|NA
CASSLGAGRYSNQPQHF
TGTGCCAGCAGCTTAGGTGCAGGAAGATATAGCAATCAGCCCCAGCATTTT
>TRBD2|TRBV12-5|17|TRBJ2-7|NA
CASGLVSGTSGSYEQYF
TGTGCTAGTGGTTTGGTTTCCGGGACTAGCGGGAGCTACGAGCAGTACTTC
>TRBD2|TRBV24-1|17|TRBJ2-1|NA
CATSDFLKTSGSDEQFF
TGTGCCACCAGTGATTTCCTCAAGACTAGCGGGAGCGATGAGCAGTTCTTC
>TRBD1|TRBV7-2|14|TRBJ1-2|NA
CASSHGQGDYGYTF
TGTGCCAGCAGCCACGGACAGGGAGACTATGGCTACACCTTC
>NA|TRBV12-3/TRBV12-4|13|TRBJ2-7|NA
CASSLSVSYEQYF
TGTGCCAGCAGTTTAAGTGTTAGTTACGAGCAGTACTTC
>TRBD2|TRBV9|15|TRBJ2-3|NA
CASSLGLADTDTQYF
TGTGCCAGCAGCCTCGGACTAGCGGACACAGATACGCAGTATTTT
>NA|TRBV6-5|13|TRBJ1-1|NA
CASSYSAETEAFF
TGTGCCAGCAGTTACTCGGCTGAAACTGAAGCTTTCTTT
>NA|TRBV12-2|15|TRBJ1-4|NA
CASRFVRATNEKLFF
TGTGCAAGTCGCTTTGTCAGGGCAACTAATGAAAAACTGTTTTTT
>TRBD2|TRBV7-6|16|TRBJ2-3|NA
CASSLLAGAGTDTQYF
TGTGCCAGCAGCTTACTAGCGGGAGCTGGCACAGATACGCAGTATTTT
>NA|TRBV2|13|TRBJ2-7|NA
CASSWAAFYEQYF
TGTGCCAGCAGCTGGGCAGCATTCTACGAGCAGTACTTC
>NA|TRBV14|15|TRBJ2-7|NA
CASSQDVGNIDEQYF
TGTGCCAGCAGCCAAGATGTCGGGAACATCGACGAGCAGTACTTC
>NA|TRBV5-4|13|TRBJ2-7|NA
CASSSNTGFEQYF
TGTGCCAGCAGCTCGAATACAGGGTTCGAGCAGTACTTC
>NA|TRBV5-4|15|TRBJ2-7|NA
CASSPLGGDIHEQYF
TGTGCCAGCAGCCCGTTGGGGGGAGATATCCACGAGCAGTACTTC
>TRBD2|TRBV5-7|17|TRBJ2-3|NA
CASSLGGLAGSTDTQYF
TGTGCCAGCAGCTTGGGGGGACTAGCGGGGAGCACAGATACGCAGTATTTT
>NA|TRBV9|14|TRBJ1-1|NA
CASSVVPGETEAFF
TGTGCCAGCAGCGTAGTGCCAGGGGAAACTGAAGCTTTCTTT
>NA|TRBV5-1|13|TRBJ2-5|NA
CASSFRGQETQYF
TGCGCCAGCAGCTTCCGCGGGCAAGAGACCCAGTACTTC
>TRBD1|TRBV7-9|14|TRBJ2-7|NA
CASSTRTGGGEQYF
TGTGCCAGCAGCACCAGGACAGGGGGCGGCGAGCAGTACTTC
>TRBD2|TRBV30|14|TRBJ2-2|NA
CACGTSGNTGELFF
TGTGCCTGCGGGACTAGCGGAAACACCGGGGAGCTGTTTTTT
>NA|TRBV19|11|TRBJ1-1|NA
CASTSRSEAFF
TGTGCCAGTACCTCTCGCAGTGAAGCTTTCTTT
>NA|TRBV3-1/TRBV3-2|15|TRBJ2-3|NA
CASSLGGLPTDTQYF
TGTGCCAGCAGCCTTGGAGGACTTCCCACAGATACGCAGTATTTT
>TRBD1|TRBV10-2|14|TRBJ1-1|few
CASSLQGAFTEAFF
TGCGCCAGCAGTCTACAGGGGGCGTTTACTGAAGCTTTCTTT
>TRBD1|TRBV6-5|16|TRBJ2-7|NA
CASSSRLGTGPYEQYF
TGTGCCAGCAGTTCCCGCCTCGGGACAGGGCCCTACGAGCAGTACTTC
>TRBD1|TRBV28|13|TRBJ1-5|NA
CATHGQVNQPQHF
TGTGCCACCCATGGACAGGTGAATCAGCCCCAGCATTTT
>TRBD2|TRBV4-1|16|TRBJ2-7|few
CASSQTGTSAYYEQYF
TGCGCCAGCAGCCAAACCGGGACTAGCGCTTACTACGAGCAGTACTTC
>TRBD2|TRBV10-3|15|TRBJ2-7|NA
CAISDSGTSGYEQYF
TGTGCCATCAGTGATTCCGGGACTAGCGGGTACGAGCAGTACTTC
>NA|TRBV5-5|18|TRBJ2-3|NA
CASSLQLGRGPSTDTQYF
TGTGCCAGCAGCTTGCAACTGGGGAGAGGCCCTAGCACAGATACGCAGTATTTT
>NA|TRBV19|13|TRBJ1-2|NA
CASSELLNYGYTF
TGTGCCAGTAGTGAACTTCTTAACTATGGCTACACCTTC
>TRBD2|TRBV6-5|14|TRBJ2-1|NA
CASSYSREGHEQFF
TGTGCCAGCAGCTACTCGCGGGAGGGCCATGAGCAGTTCTTC
>NA|TRBV12-2|15|TRBJ2-1|NA
CASRLGYTSYNEQFF
TGTGCAAGTCGCTTAGGGTACACCTCCTACAATGAGCAGTTCTTC
>NA|TRBV6-1|13|TRBJ1-1|NA
CASSDEGITEAFF
TGTGCCAGCAGTGACGAGGGAATCACTGAAGCTTTCTTT
>TRBD1|TRBV11-2|15|TRBJ1-5|many
CASSPGQGGNQPQHF
TGTGCCAGCAGCCCTGGACAGGGAGGCAATCAGCCCCAGCATTTT
>NA|TRBV5-5|14|TRBJ2-7|NA
CASTSAGSSYEQYF
TGTGCCAGCACCTCCGCCGGGAGCTCCTACGAGCAGTACTTC
>NA|TRBV30|11|TRBJ1-3|NA
CAWILGDTIYF
TGTGCCTGGATCCTAGGAGACACCATATATTTT
>NA|TRBV18|14|TRBJ1-1|NA
CASRGRGGATEAFF
TGTGCCAGCCGTGGGCGCGGAGGGGCTACTGAAGCTTTCTTT
>NA|TRBV25-1|13|TRBJ2-7|few
CASSDWQGYEQYF
TGTGCCAGCAGTGATTGGCAGGGGTACGAGCAGTACTTC
>NA|TRBV29-1|12|TRBJ2-7|NA
CSVGNRVSEQYF
TGCAGCGTTGGTAACAGGGTATCCGAGCAGTACTTC
>TRBD1|TRBV30|13|TRBJ1-3|NA
CAGDRVVGNTIYF
TGTGCCGGGGACAGGGTAGTTGGAAACACCATATATTTT
>NA|TRBV2|16|TRBJ2-1|once
CASSSRVANAYNEQFF
TGTGCCAGCAGTTCCCGCGTAGCCAACGCCTACAATGAGCAGTTCTTC
>TRBD1|TRBV11-2|16|TRBJ1-1|NA
CASSSPGQGMNTEAFF
TGTGCCAGCAGCTCTCCGGGACAGGGGATGAACACTGAAGCTTTCTTT
>TRBD1|TRBV7-3|15|TRBJ2-3|NA
CASSPSGQGGGTQYF
TGTGCCAGCAGCCCTTCTGGACAGGGTGGGGGTACGCAGTATTTT
>NA|TRBV7-2|13|TRBJ2-7|NA
CASSLAPSNEQYF
TGTGCCAGCAGCTTAGCCCCAAGCAACGAGCAGTACTTC
>TRBD1|TRBV19|15|TRBJ2-7|NA
CASSMRQGLPGEQYF
TGTGCCAGTAGTATGAGACAGGGGTTGCCGGGCGAGCAGTACTTC